The T cell receptor beta chain described here comes from a study of blood T cell repertoires in COVID-19. Across the study: Collection of acute and convalescent COVID-19 samples took place in the United States, Italy and Spain. T cells, B-cell-depleted T cells, or PBMCs provided the cDNA or gDNA that served as material.

Followed longitudinally, the Seattle patients had been enrolled during active infection. Germline values: CDR1 MGHDK, CDR2 SYGVNS. Losses at the gene ends were 8 bases for V and 5 bases for J; bases not matched to a gene: 8. The CDR3 extends over 14 amino acids. How the authors handled the data: Reference gene primer amplification gave nucleated cell count estimates. Clones were read by immunoSEQ multiplex PCR, and TCRdb kept only the in-frame ones, dropping some. V and J calls and clone size follow that table, whereas D and trimming were derived from the DNA. The sample has over 100,000 clones, 86% seen once.

The sequence was collected from a woman aged 70 to 79 with COVID-19, enrolled during active disease. Input material: peripheral blood. The chain uses TRBV25-1 and TRBJ1-1; 10 bases are a match to TRBD1. Here the CDR3 DNA reads TGTGCCAGCTATCCCTGGGACAGGGGAACTGAAGCTTTCTTT. As protein: CASYPWDRGTEAFF.